This TCR beta chain was identified in a study of post-analysis software for immune sequencing data. This clonotype was counted once. Its specificity is unknown. Whole-study findings and limits: Samples made in the same batch grouped tightly together by F measure. In multiple sclerosis, normalized Chao1 diversity was significantly below that of controls. TRBV5-6, TRBV5-1 and TRBV20-1 were among several TRBV segments more frequent in patients than controls.

Unique-molecular-identifier-tagged TCR beta cDNA libraries were used. Input populations of about 0.9 to 10 million T cells gave rise to 500,000 or so cDNA molecules. One entry per CDR3 protein results from TCRdb running MiXCR on the PCR reads. The sample includes under 900,000 distinct CDR3 sequences, roughly half of them seen just once. Germline values: CDR1 KGHSH, CDR2 LQKENI. With 2 bases clipped from V and 0 bases from J, the junction kept 8 bases outside the gene matches. The CDR3 totals 19 residues. This clonotype originated in a girl aged 5-17 years with multiple sclerosis. This rearrangement joins TRBV18 to TRBJ2-6; 9 bases match TRBD2. Sequenced sample: blood. Here the CDR3 reads CASSPIAGARSSGANVLTF. DNA for the CDR3: TGTGCCAGCTCACCAATAGCGGGGGCGCGAAGCTCTGGGGCCAACGTCCTGACTTTC.